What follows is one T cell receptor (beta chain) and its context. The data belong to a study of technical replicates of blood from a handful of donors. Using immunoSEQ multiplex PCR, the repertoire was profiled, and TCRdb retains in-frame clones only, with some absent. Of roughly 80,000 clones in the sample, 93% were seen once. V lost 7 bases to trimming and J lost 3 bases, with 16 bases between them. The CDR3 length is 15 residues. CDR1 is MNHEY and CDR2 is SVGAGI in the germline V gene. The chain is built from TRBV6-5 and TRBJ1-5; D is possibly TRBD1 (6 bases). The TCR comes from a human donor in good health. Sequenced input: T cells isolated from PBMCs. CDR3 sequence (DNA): TGTGCCAGCAAGACGGTCCAGGGGCACAATCAGCCCCAGCATTTT. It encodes CASKTVQGHNQPQHF.